This TCR beta chain was identified during a study of T cells after yellow fever vaccination. The CDR3 runs 15 residues. Germline CDR1 and CDR2: MNHEY and SMNVEV (reference sequence). J lost 5 bases, V lost 4 bases, and 10 bases had no gene match. TCRdb reprocessed the 5' RACE reads with MiXCR, giving one entry per CDR3 protein. The sample has some 300,000 distinct CDR3 sequences, around 10% seen once. The genes are TRBV27 and TRBJ2-5; 7 bases map to TRBD1. The material sequenced was CD4+ T cells sorted from PBMCs, taken 5 days after the yellow fever booster vaccination. This TCR derives from a man between 18 and 29 years old who received the YFV17D yellow fever vaccine. In DNA, the CDR3 is TGTGCCAGCAGTTCGTGGACAGGAGGAAAGGAGACCCAGTACTTC. Protein: CASSSWTGGKETQYF.